The T cell receptor (beta chain) under discussion was sequenced for a study of OX40 agonist ivuxolimab in advanced cancers. Trimming pared 3 bases from V and 13 bases from J, leaving 18 bases between. CDR1 MDHEN and CDR2 SYDVKM come from the germline V gene. CDR3 length: 13 amino acids. Profiled with immunoSEQ multiplex PCR; TCRdb holds only in-frame clones, not every one. The sample records under 65,000 clones, roughly 90% being singletons. This receptor was obtained from an adult with an advanced solid tumor such as melanoma, head and neck, liver or kidney cancer. This specimen consisted of CD4+ or CD8+ T cells sorted from blood, obtained in a trial of the OX40 agonist ivuxolimab. This chain joins TRBV28 and TRBJ1-2, with D unresolved. The DNA of the CDR3 is TGTGCCAGCAGTTTCCGACTAACAGAGTACTTCACCTTC. Translation: CASSFRLTEYFTF.